These 9 T cell receptor beta chains share one sample of origin, sequenced in a study of blood T cell repertoires in COVID-19. The protocol was immunoSEQ multiplex PCR, while the TCRdb copy is restricted to in-frame clones and leaves out a portion. Of roughly 140,000 clones in the sample, 82% are singletons; the top ten hold around 4%. Sample: peripheral blood. These receptors originate from a woman older than 75 with acute or convalescent COVID-19.

The rearrangement links TRBV27 to TRBJ2-7; TRBD2 matches at 10 bases. Germline V lookup: CDR1 MNHEY, CDR2 SMNVEV (reference sequence). The length of the CDR3 is 16 residues. Unmatched junction bases numbered 11, after V lost 5 bases and J lost 4 bases. CDR3 sequence (DNA): TGTGCCAGCAGTCCCAGCGCACTAGCGGGGTTGTACGAGCAGTACTTC. Translated, it gives CASSPSALAGLYEQYF.

The chain combines TRBV7-9 with TRBJ1-2; TRBD1 aligns across 7 bases. Germline loops: CDR1 SEHNR, CDR2 FQNEAQ (reference sequence). J was trimmed by 4 bases and V by 5 bases; bases with no gene match: 10. CDR3 length: 15 residues. CDR3: CASSPSGGTAYGYTF. The CDR3 coding sequence is TGTGCCAGCAGCCCTAGTGGGGGGACAGCCTATGGCTACACCTTC.

This clone was recorded at least ten times. V and J are TRBV6-5 and TRBJ2-2; D may be TRBD1 (5 bases). Trimming left V 6 bases short and J 5 bases short, with 13 bases between. This CDR3 is built from 14 residues. CDR1 MNHEY and CDR2 SVGAGI come from the germline V gene. The CDR3 sequence: CASSVKTETGELFF. The CDR3 nucleotides read TGTGCCAGCAGCGTAAAGACAGAGACCGGGGAGCTGTTTTTT.

This clone appeared once. The rearrangement joins TRBV7-8 to TRBJ1-4; possibly TRBD1 for D (5 bases). Germline assignment: CDR1 SGHVS and CDR2 FQNEAQ. The CDR3 sequence is 15 residues long. V gave up 2 bases and J gave up 8 bases, with 15 bases separating them. CDR3: CASSLRQGGREKLFF. In nucleotides, the CDR3 is TGTGCCAGCAGCTTAAGGCAGGGAGGGCGAGAAAAACTGTTTTTT.

This chain connects TRBV7-9 to TRBJ1-2; a possible D gene is TRBD1 (5 bases). The CDR3 is 13 amino acids. Germline CDR1 SEHNR, CDR2 FQNEAQ (reference sequence). Trimming removed 5 bases from V and 6 bases from J, with 13 bases in between. CDR3 sequence: CASSRPPGDGYTF. CDR3 nucleotide sequence: TGTGCCAGCAGCCGGCCCCCGGGGGATGGCTACACCTTC. The whole variable domain, filled in from reference TRBV7-9 and TRBJ1-2, reads DTGVSQNPRHKITKRGQNVTFRCDPISEHNRLYWYRQTLGQGPEFLTYFQNEAQLEKSRLLSDRFSAERPKGSFSTLEIQRTEQGDSAMYLCASSRPPGDGYTFGSGTRLTVV.

This rearrangement joins TRBV11-2 to TRBJ2-7; D gene unclear. V was trimmed by 0 bases and J by 3 bases, leaving 6 bases between them. The CDR3 extends over 13 amino acids. CDR1 SGHAT and CDR2 FQNNGV come from the germline V gene. As DNA, the CDR3 is TGTGCCAGCAGCTTAGAAGACTTCTACGAGCAGTACTTC. Translating gives CASSLEDFYEQYF.

The genes are TRBV28 and TRBJ1-2; no firm D call. V lost 2 bases to trimming and J lost 6 bases, with 10 bases between them. Germline V gene lookup returns CDR1 MDHEN and CDR2 SYDVKM. The CDR3 is 13 amino acids. Written as DNA, the CDR3 is TGTGCCAGCAGTTTACTGCGGGTAGATGGCTACACCTTC. Residues: CASSLLRVDGYTF.

V gene TRBV5-1 combines with J gene TRBJ1-2; 7 nucleotides line up with TRBD1. The CDR3 runs 14 residues. Germline CDR1 is SGHRS and CDR2 is YFSETQ. Trimming at V came to 3 bases and at J to 4 bases, leaving 6 bases not matched to a gene. Here the CDR3 reads CASSSRQGVYGYTF. The CDR3 nucleotides read TGCGCCAGCAGCTCCCGACAGGGAGTCTATGGCTACACCTTC.

The rearrangement uses TRBV28 and TRBJ1-5; 9 positions match TRBD1. The CDR3 length is 16 residues. The germline V gene has CDR1 MDHEN and CDR2 SYDVKM. Trimming cost V 4 bases and J 7 bases; bases outside gene matches: 11. In nucleotides, the CDR3 is TGTGCCAGCAGTTCGGCGGGACAGGGCATGGACCAGCCCCAGCATTTT. Protein: CASSSAGQGMDQPQHF.